A selection of T cell receptor beta chains follows, all from one sample in a study of shared clonotypes between healthy human individuals. Sequenced by immunoSEQ multiplex PCR; TCRdb stores in-frame clones only, minus some. The data show approximately 2.1 million clones, approximately 95% seen once. Input material: naive CD4+ T cells from PBMCs. The receptors come from a man younger than 35 in good health. Some clones in this sample may be carry-over from other donors' samples. Both conserved end residues are part of each CDR3. The D gene is left open where the match is weak. Not all rows give a size; the values are once, few, many and, for expanded clones, a class.

cdr3_aa	cdr3_nt	d_call	v_call	j_call	clone_size	cdr3_length
CASSQSRTILEAFF	TGTGCCAGCAGCCAATCGAGAACAATTCTTGAAGCTTTCTTT	NA	TRBV16	TRBJ1-1	few	14
CASSYAGGYYNEQFF	TGTGCCAGCAGTTACGCGGGGGGGTACTACAATGAGCAGTTCTTC	TRBD2	TRBV6-5	TRBJ2-1	once	15
CASSLGWGRSYTGELFF	TGTGCCAGCAGCCTCGGCTGGGGGCGGTCATATACCGGGGAGCTGTTTTTT	NA	TRBV5-6	TRBJ2-2	NA	17
CASSPRQTNVLTF	TGTGCCAGCAGCCCTCGACAGACCAACGTCCTGACTTTC	NA	TRBV6-6	TRBJ2-6	NA	13
CASSLGGPRREQYF	TGTGCCAGCAGTTTGGGCGGACCCCGGCGCGAGCAGTACTTC	NA	TRBV28	TRBJ2-7	NA	14
CASSPGPQETQYF	TGTGCCAGCAGCCCAGGACCCCAAGAGACCCAGTACTTC	NA	TRBV7-2	TRBJ2-5	NA	13
CASSTRLAGGPRYEQYF	TGTGCCAGCAGCACCCGACTAGCGGGAGGTCCGAGATACGAGCAGTACTTC	TRBD2	TRBV9	TRBJ2-7	NA	17
CASSLASGAETQYF	TGCGCCAGCAGCCTCGCGTCCGGGGCAGAGACCCAGTACTTC	NA	TRBV4-1	TRBJ2-5	NA	14
CASSQRTSGNHQTQYF	TGTGCCAGCAGCCAGCGGACTAGCGGAAACCATCAGACCCAGTACTTC	TRBD2	TRBV7-9	TRBJ2-5	NA	16
CASSRDSYTGELFF	TGTGCCAGCAGCCGGGACAGTTACACCGGGGAGCTGTTTTTT	TRBD1	TRBV2	TRBJ2-2	NA	14
CASSLGTIYGYTF	TGTGCCAGCAGCTTGGGGACTATCTATGGCTACACCTTC	NA	TRBV7-2	TRBJ1-2	NA	13